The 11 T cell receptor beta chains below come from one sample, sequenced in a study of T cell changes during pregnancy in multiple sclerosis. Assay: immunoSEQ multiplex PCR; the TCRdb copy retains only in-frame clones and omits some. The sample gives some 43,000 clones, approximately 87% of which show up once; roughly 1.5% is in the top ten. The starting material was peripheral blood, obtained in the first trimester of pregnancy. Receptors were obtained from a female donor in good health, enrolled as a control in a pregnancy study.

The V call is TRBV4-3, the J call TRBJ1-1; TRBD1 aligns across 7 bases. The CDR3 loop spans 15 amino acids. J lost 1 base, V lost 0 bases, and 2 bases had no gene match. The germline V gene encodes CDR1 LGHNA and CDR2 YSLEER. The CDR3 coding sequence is TGCGCCAGCAGCCAAGATCCAGGGGGGAACACTGAAGCTTTCTTT. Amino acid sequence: CASSQDPGGNTEAFF.

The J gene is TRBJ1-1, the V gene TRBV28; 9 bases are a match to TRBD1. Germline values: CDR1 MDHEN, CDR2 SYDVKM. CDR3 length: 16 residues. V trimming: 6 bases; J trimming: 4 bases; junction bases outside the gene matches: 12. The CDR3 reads CASRDPRTGDSTEAFF. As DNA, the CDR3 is TGTGCCAGCAGAGATCCCAGGACAGGGGATAGCACTGAAGCTTTCTTT.

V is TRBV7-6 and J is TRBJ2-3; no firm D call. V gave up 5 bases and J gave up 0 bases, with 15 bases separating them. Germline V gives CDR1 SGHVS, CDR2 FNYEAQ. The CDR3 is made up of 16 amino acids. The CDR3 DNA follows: TGTGCCAGCAGCCCTTTGGCCGGCGGAAGCACAGATACGCAGTATTTT. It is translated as CASSPLAGGSTDTQYF. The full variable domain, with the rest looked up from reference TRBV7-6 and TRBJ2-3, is GAGVSQSPRYKVTKRGQDVALRCDPISGHVSLYWYRQALGQGPEFLTYFNYEAQQDKSGLPNDRFSAERPEGSISTLTIQRTEQRDSAMYRCASSPLAGGSTDTQYFGPGTRLTVL.

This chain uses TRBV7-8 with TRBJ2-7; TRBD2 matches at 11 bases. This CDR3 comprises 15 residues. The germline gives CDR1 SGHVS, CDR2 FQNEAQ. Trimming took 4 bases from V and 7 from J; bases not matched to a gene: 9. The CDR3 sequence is CASSSSLAGAREQYF. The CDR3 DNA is TGTGCCAGCAGCTCTTCACTAGCGGGAGCTCGAGAGCAGTACTTC.

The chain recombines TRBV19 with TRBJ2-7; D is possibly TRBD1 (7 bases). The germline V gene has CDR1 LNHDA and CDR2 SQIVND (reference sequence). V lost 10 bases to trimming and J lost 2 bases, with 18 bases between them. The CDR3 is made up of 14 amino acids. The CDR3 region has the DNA TGTGCCAACACACCAGGGGGGCCGGCCTACGAGCAGTACTTC. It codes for CANTPGGPAYEQYF.

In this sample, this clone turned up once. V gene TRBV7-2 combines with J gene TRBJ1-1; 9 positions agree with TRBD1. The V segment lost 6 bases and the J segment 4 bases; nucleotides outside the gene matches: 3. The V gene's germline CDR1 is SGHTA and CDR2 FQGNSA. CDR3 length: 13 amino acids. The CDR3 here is CASSLTGGTEAFF. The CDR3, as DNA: TGTGCCAGCAGTCTGACAGGGGGCACTGAAGCTTTCTTT.

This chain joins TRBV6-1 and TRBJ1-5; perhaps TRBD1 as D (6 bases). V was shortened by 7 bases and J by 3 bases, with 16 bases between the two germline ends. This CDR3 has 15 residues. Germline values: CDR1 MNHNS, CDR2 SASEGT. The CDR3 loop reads CASTREGVFNQPQHF. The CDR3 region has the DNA TGTGCCAGCACCCGGGAGGGGGTGTTCAATCAGCCCCAGCATTTT.

CDR3 sequence reads: CSALGTIMDNEQFF. The CDR3 DNA is TGCAGCGCCCTTGGGACTATAATGGACAATGAGCAGTTCTTC. The J gene is TRBJ2-1, the V gene TRBV29-1; 7 nucleotides align to TRBD2. This CDR3 is built from 14 residues. Germline V gene data show CDR1 as SQVTM and CDR2 as ANQGSEA. The ends lost 7 bases at V and 5 bases at J; junction bases unmatched: 11.

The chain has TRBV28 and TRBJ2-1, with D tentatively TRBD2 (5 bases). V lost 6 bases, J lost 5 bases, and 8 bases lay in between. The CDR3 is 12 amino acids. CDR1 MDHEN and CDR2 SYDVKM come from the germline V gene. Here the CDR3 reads CASRRVNNEQFF. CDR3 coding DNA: TGTGCCAGCAGGAGGGTAAACAATGAGCAGTTCTTC.

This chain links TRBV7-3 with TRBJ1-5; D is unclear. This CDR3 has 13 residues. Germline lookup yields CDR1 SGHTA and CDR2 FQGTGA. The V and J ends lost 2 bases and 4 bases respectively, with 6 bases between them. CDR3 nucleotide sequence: TGTGCCAGCAGCTTAGGTACAAATCAGCCCCAGCATTTT. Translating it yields CASSLGTNQPQHF.

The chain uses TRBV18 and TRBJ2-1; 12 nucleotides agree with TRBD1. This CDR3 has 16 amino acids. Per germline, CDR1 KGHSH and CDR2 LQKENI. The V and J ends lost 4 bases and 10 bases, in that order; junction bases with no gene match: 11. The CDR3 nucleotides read TGTGCCAGCTCACAAGGGACAGGGGGCTTAATGGGGGAGCAGTTCTTC. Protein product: CASSQGTGGLMGEQFF.